What follows are 9 T cell receptor beta chains derived from one specimen sequenced in a study of blood T cell repertoires in COVID-19. The data were produced by immunoSEQ multiplex PCR, yet TCRdb's version contains in-frame clones alone and is incomplete. The profile covers 150,000 to 200,000 clones, with roughly 78% appearing a single time and about 6.8% taken by the ten largest. Sequencing was performed on peripheral blood. The source is a man aged 65 to 85 with active or convalescent COVID-19.

This clone showed up just a few times. The rearrangement uses TRBV6-5 and TRBJ1-5; D possibly corresponds to TRBD1 (6 bases). The CDR3 length is 13 residues. CDR1 MNHEY and CDR2 SVGAGI come from the germline V gene. V was pared by 6 bases and J by 4 bases, with 10 bases between. The CDR3 sequence: CASRDGTNQPQHF. CDR3 nucleotide sequence: TGTGCCAGCAGGGACGGGACAAATCAGCCCCAGCATTTT.

This clone has just a few counts. The gene calls are TRBV6-5 and TRBJ2-7, with D perhaps matching TRBD1 (6 bases). V lost 5 bases, J lost 5 bases, and 16 bases lay in between. This CDR3 region has 14 residues. Germline values: CDR1 MNHEY, CDR2 SVGAGI. For the CDR3, the DNA is TGTGCCAGCAGTCTCGAGGGGACATCGAACGAGCAGTACTTC. Protein product: CASSLEGTSNEQYF.

This clone was observed a handful of times. J is TRBJ2-2 and V is TRBV27; 7 nucleotides align to TRBD2. The germline V gene encodes CDR1 MNHEY and CDR2 SMNVEV (reference sequence). Unmatched junction bases numbered 13, after V lost 9 bases and J lost 3 bases. This CDR3 has 16 residues. The CDR3 here is CASSARGDADTGELFF. The DNA of the CDR3 is TGTGCCAGTTCTGCTCGGGGGGATGCGGACACCGGGGAGCTGTTTTTT.

This clone showed up just once. CDR3: CASSRGGNSNQPQHF. In nucleotides, the CDR3 is TGTGCCAGCAGCAGGGGGGGGAATAGCAATCAGCCCCAGCATTTT. The chain couples TRBV21-1 to TRBJ1-5. TRBV21-1 is flagged as a pseudogene. The CDR3 has 15 amino acids.

In this sample, this clone turned up once. The rearrangement links TRBV4-2 to TRBJ2-2, with TRBD2 identical over 15 bases. This CDR3 contains 17 residues. J was trimmed by 5 bases and V by 4 bases; bases with no gene match: 5. Germline V lookup: CDR1 LGHNA, CDR2 YNFKEQ. The CDR3 spells CASSPGLAGGDTGELFF. The CDR3 DNA reads as TGTGCCAGCAGCCCCGGACTAGCGGGAGGGGATACCGGGGAGCTGTTTTTT.

V and J are TRBV18 and TRBJ2-7; 11 positions match TRBD1. This CDR3 contains 13 residues. The ends lost 3 bases at V and 6 bases at J; junction bases unmatched: 1. Germline CDR1 is KGHSH and CDR2 is LQKENI. This chain's CDR3 is CASSPDRGREQYF. The DNA of the CDR3 is TGTGCCAGCTCACCGGACAGGGGGCGCGAGCAGTACTTC.

This sequence joins TRBV3-1 (or the pseudogene TRBV3-2) and TRBJ1-2, with D perhaps TRBD1 (5 bases). With 4 bases removed from V and 4 bases from J, the gap between germline ends came to 13 bases. Germline CDR1 reads LGHDT; CDR2 reads YNNKEL (reference sequence). CDR3 length: 14 amino acids. This CDR3 is CASSPSGGTYGYTF. CDR3 bases: TGTGCCAGCAGCCCCTCGGGGGGAACCTATGGCTACACCTTC.

J is TRBJ1-3 and V is TRBV4-3; 8 bases line up with TRBD1. Germline CDR1 and CDR2: LGHNA and YSLEER. V dropped 0 bases and J dropped 2; count of bases not matched to a gene: 6. There are 17 residues in the CDR3. The CDR3 DNA reads TGCGCCAGCAGCCAAGAGAGGACAGGGATGGCTGGAAACACCATATATTTT. The encoded protein is CASSQERTGMAGNTIYF.

The chain is built from TRBV30 and TRBJ1-1; D uncertain. Deletions cut 4 bases from V and 2 bases from J, with 11 bases between. The germline V gene has CDR1 GTSNPN and CDR2 SVGIG (reference sequence). The CDR3 sequence is 13 residues long. Here the CDR3 DNA reads TGTGCCTGGATTCGGGGAAGCAACACTGAAGCTTTCTTT. Its protein product is CAWIRGSNTEAFF.